Listed here are 28 T cell receptor beta chains from one sample, sequenced in a study of regulatory T cells in long-lasting Graves disease. According to the study, TCR beta libraries were built with iRepertoire HTBI primers and CDR3-region Arm-PCR. TCRdb re-derived calls from the multiplex PCR reads in MiXCR, one entry per CDR3 protein. The sample comprises under 500,000 distinct CDR3 sequences, about a sixth of which are singletons, and roughly 10% rests with the top ten. Time point: newly diagnosed GD, antithyroid drugs for less than 3 months. The TCR library used RNA extracted from PBMCs. These data were also filed under a second study, of T cells in Graves' hyperthyroidism and ophthalmopathy.

Specimen: peripheral blood mononuclear cells (PBMCs), collected at new diagnosis, from a patient treated with antithyroid drugs. These receptors were obtained from a woman in her 30s with Graves disease.

This clonotype was observed a handful of times. The chain couples TRBV10-3 to TRBJ2-1; 7 bases agree with TRBD2. Germline-derived CDR1 and CDR2 are ENHRY and SYGVKD. The CDR3 is 13 amino acids. Trimming took 11 bases from V and 1 from J; bases not matched to a gene: 5. CDR3 sequence: CAGGGESYNEQFF. The CDR3 nucleotides read TGTGCCGGGGGGGGGGAGTCCTACAATGAGCAGTTCTTC.

This clonotype was seen only once. A much larger clone lies one base from this, so it may be a read error. The conserved phenylalanine or tryptophan is not found at the CDR3 terminus, so this likely reflects a read error. This chain joins TRBV27 and TRBJ1-1; weak D call: TRBD1 (6 bases). V lost 4 bases and J lost 11, with 20 bases in between. Germline V gene data show CDR1 as MNHEY and CDR2 as SMNVEV (reference sequence). The CDR3 is made up of 14 amino acids. This CDR3 is CASSSRGGTLGAFL. The CDR3, as DNA: TGTGCCAGCAGTTCCAGAGGGGGGACCCTGGGTGCTTTCCTT.

This clonotype has at least ten counts. The V gene is TRBV2, the J gene TRBJ2-2, with unresolved D. The germline gives CDR1 SNHLY, CDR2 FYNNEI. The V end was cut by 3 bases, the J end by 0 bases, with 11 bases between. The CDR3 spans 16 residues. CDR3 protein: CASSESVGSNTGELFF. The CDR3 region has the DNA TGTGCCAGCAGTGAGTCAGTGGGATCGAACACCGGGGAGCTGTTTTTT. Together with reference TRBV2 and TRBJ2-2, the CDR3 gives the full variable domain: EPEVTQTPSHQVTQMGQEVILRCVPISNHLYFYWYRQILGQKVEFLVSFYNNEISEKSEIFDDQFSVERPDGSNFTLKIRSTKLEDSAMYFCASSESVGSNTGELFFGEGSRLTVL.

V usage is TRBV5-6 and J usage is TRBJ2-2; no firm D call. V lost 6 bases to trimming and J lost 6 bases, with 15 bases between them. The CDR3 has 14 amino acids. Per the germline V gene, CDR1 is SGHDT and CDR2 is YYEEEE. The CDR3 protein is CASTPNMVPGELFF. DNA of the CDR3: TGTGCCAGCACCCCTAACATGGTCCCCGGGGAGCTGTTTTTT.

In the case of this clonotype: The junction shows a germline mismatch at one end, possibly a read error. V gene TRBV6-1 combines with J gene TRBJ1-1; no definite D call. The CDR3 totals 13 residues. Germline V gene data show CDR1 as MNHNS and CDR2 as SASEGT. CDR3 nucleotides: TGTGCCGCACGGGAAGGTGGTCGGGCTGAAGCTTCCTTT. It encodes CAAREGGRAEASF.

This chain links TRBV20-1 with TRBJ1-2, with TRBD1 matching over 11 bases. Germline V gives CDR1 DFQATT, CDR2 SNEGSKA (reference sequence). This CDR3 region has 11 residues. The trim removed 6 bases at V and 8 bases at J, leaving 2 bases unmatched. CDR3 sequence: CSAGTGGGYTF. The CDR3 coding sequence is TGCAGTGCCGGGACAGGGGGAGGCTACACCTTC.

This chain connects TRBV27 to TRBJ1-4, with D uncertain. Trimming shortened V by 2 bases and J by 8 bases, and 15 bases separated the two germline ends. From germline, CDR1 is MNHEY and CDR2 SMNVEV (reference sequence). This CDR3 contains 15 residues. The CDR3 spells CASSLGRERAEKLFF. The CDR3 DNA follows: TGTGCCAGCAGTTTAGGCAGAGAGCGGGCCGAAAAACTGTTTTTT.

The rearrangement joins TRBV5-1 to TRBJ2-3; TRBD1 agrees at 8 bases. CDR3 length equals 15 residues. Trimming cost V 4 bases and J 5 bases; bases outside gene matches: 9. The germline CDR1 and CDR2 sequences are SGHRS and YFSETQ. CDR3 DNA: TGCGCCAGCAGCCTTGGACAGGGCGCTCTAGATACGCAGTATTTT. Translating gives CASSLGQGALDTQYF.

V and J are TRBV5-1 and TRBJ2-1; no clear D. V lost 5 bases and J lost 0, with 12 bases in between. CDR3 size: 15 residues. CDR1 is SGHRS and CDR2 is YFSETQ in the germline V gene. CDR3 bases: TGCGCCAGCAGTTCGATAGGAAGCTCCTACAATGAGCAGTTCTTC. Translation: CASSSIGSSYNEQFF.

The chain links TRBV6-1 to TRBJ2-1; TRBD2 is a possible D gene (5 bases). Per the germline V gene, CDR1 is MNHNS and CDR2 is SASEGT. The V and J ends lost 6 bases and 0 bases respectively, with 9 bases between them. The CDR3 is 14 residues long. In DNA form, the CDR3 reads TGTGCCAGCAGACAGCGGACCTCCTACAATGAGCAGTTCTTC. The encoded protein is CASRQRTSYNEQFF.

The sample holds many counts of this clonotype. The chain carries TRBV20-1 and TRBJ2-7; D is uncertain. Trimming left V 0 bases short and J 7 bases short, with 7 bases between. The CDR3 totals 11 residues. Germline V gene lookup returns CDR1 DFQATT and CDR2 SNEGSKA (reference sequence). DNA for the CDR3: TGCAGTGCTAGAGATCGATGGGAGCAGTACTTC. This gives the protein CSARDRWEQYF.

There are a few counts of this clonotype. The gene calls are TRBV7-6 and TRBJ2-3; no reliable D call. V lost 5 bases to trimming and J lost 2 bases, with 8 bases between them. This CDR3 region has 13 residues. Germline CDR1 reads SGHVS; CDR2 reads FNYEAQ. The CDR3 DNA reads as TGTGCCAGCAGCCCCGGGTTCACAGATACGCAGTATTTT. This encodes CASSPGFTDTQYF.

This clonotype was seen a few times. CDR3 nucleotide sequence: TGCGCCAGCAGCAACCGACAGGGTAGAGACGAGCAGTACTTC. It is translated as CASSNRQGRDEQYF. The chain joins TRBV5-1 to TRBJ2-7, with 7 nucleotides matching TRBD1. This CDR3 has 14 amino acids. Germline assignment: CDR1 SGHRS and CDR2 YFSETQ. J gave up 5 bases and V 4 bases, and 9 bases lay outside the gene matches.

This clonotype was seen ten or more times. This rearrangement joins TRBV2 to TRBJ2-6, with D uncertain. V was clipped by 11 bases and J by 0 bases, with 11 bases between them. The CDR3 is 14 residues long. CDR1 is SNHLY and CDR2 is FYNNEI in the germline V gene. CDR3 residues: CAPSSRSGANVLTF. DNA for the CDR3: TGTGCCCCAAGCAGCCGCTCTGGGGCCAACGTCCTGACTTTC.

This clonotype was counted at least ten times. The chain carries TRBV6-1 and TRBJ1-2; D might be TRBD1 (5 bases). This CDR3 is 12 amino acids long. V lost 8 bases and J 2 bases, leaving 9 bases between the germline ends. Germline assignment: CDR1 MNHNS and CDR2 SASEGT. The CDR3 DNA is TGTGCCAGCCGTGGGGGGAACTATGGCTACACCTTC. Translated: CASRGGNYGYTF.

In DNA, the CDR3 is TGCGCCAGCAGCCAAGATAGAGGGGGGACCTACAATGAGCAGTTCTTC. It translates to CASSQDRGGTYNEQFF. This chain connects TRBV4-3 to TRBJ2-1; D may correspond to TRBD1 or TRBD2 (6 bases each). Germline V CDR1 and CDR2: LGHNA, YSLEER. Trimming shortened V by 0 bases and J by 2 bases, and 11 bases separated the two germline ends. CDR3 length: 16 residues.

This clonotype was counted at least ten times. CDR3 in amino acids: CASSLRTSGGTGELFF. The DNA for the CDR3 is TGTGCCAGCAGCCTTCGGACTAGCGGCGGTACCGGGGAGCTGTTTTTT. The rearrangement uses TRBV7-2 and TRBJ2-2; 10 nucleotides align to TRBD2. CDR1 SGHTA and CDR2 FQGNSA come from the germline V gene. Unmatched junction bases numbered 8, after V lost 5 bases and J lost 5 bases. The CDR3 is 16 amino acids.

The V and J genes are TRBV20-1 and TRBJ2-3; 10 nucleotides line up with TRBD2. Germline V gene data show CDR1 as DFQATT and CDR2 as SNEGSKA (reference sequence). The length of the CDR3 is 15 residues. Trimming cost V 3 bases and J 5 bases; bases outside gene matches: 8. The CDR3 loop is CSASSGTSAEDTQYF. For the CDR3, the DNA is TGCAGTGCTAGTTCCGGGACTAGCGCTGAAGATACGCAGTATTTT.

This clonotype was picked up many times. The chain is built from TRBV3-1 and TRBJ1-1; D unresolved. Germline-derived CDR1 and CDR2 are LGHDT and YNNKEL (reference sequence). The CDR3 covers 14 residues. V lost 0 bases and J lost 3, with 8 bases in between. CDR3: CASSQDWLYTEAFF. The DNA of the CDR3 is TGTGCCAGCAGCCAAGATTGGCTGTACACTGAAGCTTTCTTT.

In its sample, this clonotype was seen many times. The CDR3 loop is CASSSGLRQGPDTQYF. The CDR3 DNA reads as TGTGCCAGCAGTTCGGGACTCCGGCAGGGGCCGGATACGCAGTATTTT. V usage is TRBV28 and J usage is TRBJ2-3; D possibly matches TRBD1 or TRBD2 (6 bases each). Trimming cost V 4 bases and J 6 bases, with 20 bases left between them. The CDR3 has 16 residues. CDR1 and CDR2 (germline): MDHEN, SYDVKM. The full variable domain, its missing parts supplied by reference TRBV28 and TRBJ2-3, is DVKVTQSSRYLVKRTGEKVFLECVQDMDHENMFWYRQDPGLGLRLIYFSYDVKMKEKGDIPEGYSVSREKKERFSLILESASTNQTSMYLCASSSGLRQGPDTQYFGPGTRLTVL.

This clonotype was picked up many times. The CDR3 sequence is CAWSPDRGYQPQHF. DNA for the CDR3: TGTGCCTGGAGCCCGGACAGGGGGTATCAGCCCCAGCATTTT. The J gene is TRBJ1-5, the V gene TRBV30, with 10 bases identical to TRBD1. Germline V lookup: CDR1 GTSNPN, CDR2 SVGIG (reference sequence). The CDR3 has 14 residues. With V trimmed by 3 bases and J by 5 bases, 4 bases remained unmatched.

The sample holds many counts of this clonotype. V gene TRBV27 combines with J gene TRBJ2-1; a possible D gene is TRBD2 (6 bases). This CDR3 region has 15 residues. V was cut by 4 bases and J by 2 bases, with 12 bases left in between. The germline V gene encodes CDR1 MNHEY and CDR2 SMNVEV (reference sequence). CDR3 protein: CASSSGGLTYNEQFF. CDR3 DNA sequence: TGTGCCAGCAGTTCAGGTGGACTAACCTACAATGAGCAGTTCTTC.

This clonotype was seen a few times. This chain connects TRBV28 to TRBJ1-5; possibly TRBD1 for D (6 bases). From germline, CDR1 is MDHEN and CDR2 SYDVKM. Trimming shortened V by 7 bases and J by 5 bases, and 9 bases separated the two germline ends. The CDR3 runs 12 residues. CDR3 coding DNA: TGTGCCAGCACACAGGGATATCAGCCCCAGCATTTT. Protein sequence: CASTQGYQPQHF. Complete variable domain (other parts from reference TRBV28 and TRBJ1-5): DVKVTQSSRYLVKRTGEKVFLECVQDMDHENMFWYRQDPGLGLRLIYFSYDVKMKEKGDIPEGYSVSREKKERFSLILESASTNQTSMYLCASTQGYQPQHFGDGTRLSIL.

The sample holds many counts of this clonotype. V gene TRBV20-1 combines with J gene TRBJ2-5; no firm D call. The germline V gene encodes CDR1 DFQATT and CDR2 SNEGSKA (reference sequence). V was pared by 1 base and J by 2 bases, with 11 bases between. This CDR3 has 14 amino acids. The CDR3 sequence: CSARARLFQETQYF. In nucleotides, the CDR3 is TGCAGTGCTAGAGCCAGGCTGTTTCAAGAGACCCAGTACTTC.

This clonotype was recorded many times. Sequence at one end of the junction differs from germline and may be a read error. The chain is built from TRBV3-1 and TRBJ2-7; possible D gene TRBD2, 5 bases. The CDR3 consists of 11 residues. Germline V gives CDR1 LGHDT, CDR2 YNNKEL (reference sequence). CDR3 sequence: CASSQTREVSF. For the CDR3, the DNA is TGTGCCAGCAGCCAAACTAGAGAGGTGAGCTTC.

This clonotype was seen at least ten times. V and J are TRBV6-2 or TRBV6-3 and TRBJ2-5, with TRBD2 matching over 11 bases. J lost 4 bases, V lost 4 bases, and 11 bases had no gene match. Germline CDR1 is MNHEY and CDR2 is SVGEGT. This CDR3 has 17 amino acids. CDR3 loop: CASSLGLAEATVETQYF. The CDR3 nucleotides are TGTGCCAGCAGTTTGGGACTAGCGGAGGCAACTGTAGAGACCCAGTACTTC.

The J gene is TRBJ1-1, the V gene TRBV7-9; D unclear. CDR1 is SEHNR, CDR2 FQNEAQ, per germline (reference sequence). V was clipped by 4 bases and J by 0 bases, with 9 bases between them. The CDR3 length is 14 residues. The CDR3 protein is CASSSWDMNTEAFF. CDR3 coding DNA: TGTGCCAGCAGCTCCTGGGATATGAACACTGAAGCTTTCTTT.

The chain is built from TRBV20-1 and TRBJ2-7; 10 bases are a match to TRBD2. The V and J ends lost 1 base and 0 bases, in that order; junction bases with no gene match: 3. The CDR3 contains 15 residues. Germline CDR1 and CDR2: DFQATT and SNEGSKA (reference sequence). CDR3 amino acids: CSARVASGSSYEQYF. The CDR3, as DNA: TGCAGTGCTAGAGTTGCTAGCGGGAGCTCCTACGAGCAGTACTTC.